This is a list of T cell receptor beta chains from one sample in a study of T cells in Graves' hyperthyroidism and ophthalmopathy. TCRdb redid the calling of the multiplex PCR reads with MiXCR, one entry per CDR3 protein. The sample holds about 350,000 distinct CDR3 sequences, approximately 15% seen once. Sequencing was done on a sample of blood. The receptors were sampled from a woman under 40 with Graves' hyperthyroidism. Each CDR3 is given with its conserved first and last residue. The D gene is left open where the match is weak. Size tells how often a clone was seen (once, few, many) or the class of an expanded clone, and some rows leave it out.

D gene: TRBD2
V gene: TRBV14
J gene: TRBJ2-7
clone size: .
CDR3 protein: CASSQEREGYEQYF
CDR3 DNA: TGTGCCAGCAGCCAAGAGCGGGAGGGCTACGAGCAGTACTTC

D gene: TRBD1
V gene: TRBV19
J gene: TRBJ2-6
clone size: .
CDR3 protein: CASTPPSGQGSQGANVLTF
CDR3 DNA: TGTGCCAGTACCCCTCCCTCGGGACAGGGGTCGCAGGGGGCCAACGTCCTGACTTTC

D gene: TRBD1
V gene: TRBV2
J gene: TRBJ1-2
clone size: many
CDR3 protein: CASSAFSGTGGIGYTF
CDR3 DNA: TGTGCCAGCAGTGCCTTTTCCGGGACAGGGGGCATTGGCTACACCTTC

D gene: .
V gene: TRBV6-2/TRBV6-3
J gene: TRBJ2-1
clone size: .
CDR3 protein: CASSLRGTYNEQFF
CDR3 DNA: TGTGCCAGCAGTTTACGGGGGACCTACAATGAGCAGTTCTTC

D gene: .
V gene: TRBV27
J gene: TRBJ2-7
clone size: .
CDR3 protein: CASSFLSGEQYF
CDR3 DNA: TGTGCCAGCAGTTTCTTATCGGGCGAGCAGTACTTC

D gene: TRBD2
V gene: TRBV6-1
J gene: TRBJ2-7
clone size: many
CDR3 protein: CASSSIAGGGREQYF
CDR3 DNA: TGTGCCAGCAGCTCTATAGCGGGAGGGGGACGCGAGCAGTACTTC

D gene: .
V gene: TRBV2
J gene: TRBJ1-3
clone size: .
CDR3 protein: CASRAGPMRSGNTIYF
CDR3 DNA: TGTGCCAGCAGGGCCGGACCCATGCGCTCTGGAAACACCATATATTTT

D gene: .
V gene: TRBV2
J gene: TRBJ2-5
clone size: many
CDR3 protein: CASHPDGSGTQYF
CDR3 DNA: TGTGCCAGCCACCCCGACGGATCGGGGACCCAGTACTTC

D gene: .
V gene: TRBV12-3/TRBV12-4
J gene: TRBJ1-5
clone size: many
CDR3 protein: CASSLDSTYSNQPQHF
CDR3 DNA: TGTGCCAGCAGTTTAGACAGCACCTATAGCAATCAGCCCCAGCATTTT

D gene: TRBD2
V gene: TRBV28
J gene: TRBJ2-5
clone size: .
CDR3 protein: CASTRTSGKRETQYF
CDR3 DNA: TGTGCCAGCACACGGACTAGCGGGAAGAGAGAGACCCAGTACTTC

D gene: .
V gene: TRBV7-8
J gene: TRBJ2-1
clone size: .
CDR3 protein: CASTHPGGYNEQFF
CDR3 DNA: TGTGCCAGCACCCACCCTGGGGGGTACAATGAGCAGTTCTTC

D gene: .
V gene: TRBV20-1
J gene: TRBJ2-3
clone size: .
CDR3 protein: CSAHKRVSDTQYF
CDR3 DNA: TGCAGTGCTCATAAGCGGGTCTCAGATACGCAGTATTTT

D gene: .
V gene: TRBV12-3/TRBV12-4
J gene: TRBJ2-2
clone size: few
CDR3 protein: CASSLATDTGELFF
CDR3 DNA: TGTGCCAGCAGTTTAGCGACGGACACCGGGGAGCTGTTTTTT

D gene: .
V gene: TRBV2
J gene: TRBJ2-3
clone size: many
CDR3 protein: CASSATSRREDTQYF
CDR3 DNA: TGTGCCAGCAGTGCGACATCACGCCGGGAAGATACGCAGTATTTT

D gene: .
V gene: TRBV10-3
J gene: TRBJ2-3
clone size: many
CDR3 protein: CATLAGTLDTQYF
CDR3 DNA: TGTGCCACCCTTGCGGGAACCCTTGATACGCAGTATTTT

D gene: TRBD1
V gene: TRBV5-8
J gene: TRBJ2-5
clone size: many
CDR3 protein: CASWGTGITQYF
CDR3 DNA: TGTGCCAGCTGGGGGACAGGGATTACCCAGTACTTC

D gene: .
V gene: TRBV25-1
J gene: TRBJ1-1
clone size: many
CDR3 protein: CASSEYKPGNTEAFF
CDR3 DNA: TGTGCCAGCAGTGAATATAAGCCGGGAAACACTGAAGCTTTCTTT

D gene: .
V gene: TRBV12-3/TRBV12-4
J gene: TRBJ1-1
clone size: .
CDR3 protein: CASRRGGAGDTEAFF
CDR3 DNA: TGTGCCAGCAGGAGGGGGGGGGCCGGGGACACTGAAGCTTTCTTT

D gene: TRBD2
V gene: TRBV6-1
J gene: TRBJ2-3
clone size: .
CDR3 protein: CASAGGSGTDTQYF
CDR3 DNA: TGTGCCAGCGCGGGGGGAAGTGGCACAGATACGCAGTATTTT

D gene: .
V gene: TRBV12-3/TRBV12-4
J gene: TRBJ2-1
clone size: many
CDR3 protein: CASSFRGGMGNEQFF
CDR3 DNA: TGTGCCAGCAGTTTTAGAGGGGGGATGGGGAATGAGCAGTTCTTC

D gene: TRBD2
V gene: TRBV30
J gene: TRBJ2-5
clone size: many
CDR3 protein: CAWSVSSGRETQYF
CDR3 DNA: TGTGCCTGGAGTGTTTCTAGCGGGAGGGAGACCCAGTACTTC

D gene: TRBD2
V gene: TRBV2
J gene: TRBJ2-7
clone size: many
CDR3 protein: CASSIYGLAGGEQYF
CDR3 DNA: TGTGCCAGCAGCATATATGGACTAGCGGGAGGCGAGCAGTACTTC

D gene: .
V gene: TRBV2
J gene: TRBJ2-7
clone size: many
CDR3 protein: CASTPGGIGVLEQYF
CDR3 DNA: TGTGCCAGCACCCCCGGCGGGATAGGAGTGCTGGAGCAGTACTTC

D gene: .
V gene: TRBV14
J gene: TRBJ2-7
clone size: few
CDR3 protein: CASSQGGWNEQYF
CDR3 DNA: TGTGCCAGCAGCCAAGGGGGGTGGAACGAGCAGTACTTC

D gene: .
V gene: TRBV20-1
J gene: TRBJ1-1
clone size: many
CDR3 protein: CSASWTGTMATEAFF
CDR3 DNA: TGCAGTGCATCATGGACCGGGACAATGGCGACTGAAGCTTTCTTT

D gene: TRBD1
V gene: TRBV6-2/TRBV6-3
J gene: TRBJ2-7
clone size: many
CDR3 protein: CASSYSDRPWQYF
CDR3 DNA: TGTGCCAGCAGTTACTCGGACAGGCCATGGCAGTACTTC

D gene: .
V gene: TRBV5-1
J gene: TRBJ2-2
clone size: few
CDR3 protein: CASSLEWWDGTGELFF
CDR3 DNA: TGCGCCAGCAGCTTGGAGTGGTGGGACGGCACCGGGGAGCTGTTTTTT

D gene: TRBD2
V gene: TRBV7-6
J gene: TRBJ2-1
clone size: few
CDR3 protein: CASSLAKAGASYNEQFF
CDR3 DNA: TGTGCCAGCAGCTTAGCAAAAGCGGGAGCCTCCTACAATGAGCAGTTCTTC

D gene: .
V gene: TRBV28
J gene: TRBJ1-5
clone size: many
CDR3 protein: CASSERRQQPQHF
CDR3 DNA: TGTGCCAGCAGTGAACGGCGGCAGCAGCCCCAGCATTTT

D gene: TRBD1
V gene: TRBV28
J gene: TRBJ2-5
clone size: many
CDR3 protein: CASSPGQGSETQYF
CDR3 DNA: TGTGCCAGCAGTCCTGGACAGGGATCAGAGACCCAGTACTTC

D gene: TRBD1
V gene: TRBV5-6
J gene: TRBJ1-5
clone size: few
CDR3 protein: CASTLNVGQGWNQPQHF
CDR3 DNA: TGTGCCAGCACCCTGAATGTCGGACAGGGCTGGAATCAGCCCCAGCATTTT

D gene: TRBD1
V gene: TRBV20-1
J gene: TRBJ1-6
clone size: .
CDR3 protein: CSTTGADPQPPLHF
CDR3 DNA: TGCAGTACAACAGGGGCCGATCCCCAGCCACCCCTCCACTTT

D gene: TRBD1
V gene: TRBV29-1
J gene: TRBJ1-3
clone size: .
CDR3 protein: CSVTGTAGNTIYF
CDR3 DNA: TGCAGCGTCACCGGGACAGCTGGAAACACCATATATTTT

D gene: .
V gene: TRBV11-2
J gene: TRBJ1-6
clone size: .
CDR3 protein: CASSLVPQGYNSPLHF
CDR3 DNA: TGTGCCAGCAGCTTAGTCCCACAAGGATATAATTCACCCCTCCACTTT

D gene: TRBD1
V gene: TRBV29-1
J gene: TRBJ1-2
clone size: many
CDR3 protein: CSVRTGGYGYTF
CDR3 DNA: TGCAGCGTTCGGACAGGGGGATATGGCTACACCTTC

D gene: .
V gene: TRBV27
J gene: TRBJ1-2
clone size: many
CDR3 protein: CASSLSGGPYGYTF
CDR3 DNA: TGTGCCAGCAGTCTCTCGGGGGGACCCTATGGCTACACCTTC

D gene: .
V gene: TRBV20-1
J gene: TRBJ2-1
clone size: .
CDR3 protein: CSADPLVNNEQFF
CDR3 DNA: TGCAGTGCCGACCCACTAGTCAACAATGAGCAGTTCTTC

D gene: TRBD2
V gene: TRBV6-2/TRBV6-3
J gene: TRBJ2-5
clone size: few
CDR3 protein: CASSRTSGIETQYF
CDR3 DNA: TGTGCCAGCAGTAGGACTAGCGGGATAGAGACCCAGTACTTC

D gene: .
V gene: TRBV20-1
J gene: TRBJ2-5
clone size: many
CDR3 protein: CSGALVRGQETQYF
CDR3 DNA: TGCAGTGGCGCACTAGTTAGGGGACAAGAGACCCAGTACTTC

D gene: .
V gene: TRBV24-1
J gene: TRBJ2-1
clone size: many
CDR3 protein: CATSVGSSYNEQFF
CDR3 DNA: TGTGCCACCAGTGTGGGGAGCTCCTACAATGAGCAGTTCTTC

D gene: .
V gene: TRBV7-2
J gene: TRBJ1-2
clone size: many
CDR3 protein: CASSPSYGYTF
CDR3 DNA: TGTGCCAGCAGCCCCTCGTATGGCTACACCTTC

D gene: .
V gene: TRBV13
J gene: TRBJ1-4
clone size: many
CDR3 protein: CASSLGPREKLFF
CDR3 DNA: TGTGCCAGCAGCTTAGGTCCCCGGGAAAAACTGTTTTTT

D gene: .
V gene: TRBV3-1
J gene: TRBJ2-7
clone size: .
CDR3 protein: CASSQGRAAVSYEQYF
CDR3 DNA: TGTGCCAGCAGCCAAGGAAGGGCGGCCGTCTCCTACGAGCAGTACTTC

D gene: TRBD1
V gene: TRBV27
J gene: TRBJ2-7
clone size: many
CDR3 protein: CASKTSGTGIYEQYF
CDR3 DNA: TGTGCCAGTAAAACTTCCGGGACAGGGATCTACGAGCAGTACTTC

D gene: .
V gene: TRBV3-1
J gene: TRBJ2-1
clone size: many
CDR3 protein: CASSQVSEQFF
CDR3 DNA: TGTGCCAGCAGCCAAGTTAGTGAGCAGTTCTTC

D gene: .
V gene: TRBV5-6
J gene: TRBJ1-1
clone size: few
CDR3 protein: CASSLSGTRGTEAFF
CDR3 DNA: TGTGCCAGCAGCTTGTCCGGGACAAGAGGAACTGAAGCTTTCTTT

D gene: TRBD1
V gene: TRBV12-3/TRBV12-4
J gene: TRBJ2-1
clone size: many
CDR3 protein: CASSSQGSSSYNEQFF
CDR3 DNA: TGTGCCAGCAGTTCACAGGGGTCGAGCTCCTACAATGAGCAGTTCTTC

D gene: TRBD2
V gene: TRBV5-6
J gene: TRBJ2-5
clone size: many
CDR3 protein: CASSLRLAGNQETQYF
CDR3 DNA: TGTGCCAGCAGCTTGAGACTAGCGGGCAACCAAGAGACCCAGTACTTC

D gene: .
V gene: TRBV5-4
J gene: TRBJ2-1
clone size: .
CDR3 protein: CASSQQGYNEQFF
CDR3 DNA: TGTGCCAGCAGCCAACAGGGTTACAATGAGCAGTTCTTC

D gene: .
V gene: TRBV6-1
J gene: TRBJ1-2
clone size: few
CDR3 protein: CASSENRGSGYTF
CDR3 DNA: TGTGCCAGCAGTGAAAACCGGGGGAGTGGCTACACCTTC

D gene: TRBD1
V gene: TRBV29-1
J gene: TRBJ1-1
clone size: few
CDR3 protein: CSVAGDRYTEAFF
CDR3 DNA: TGCAGCGTTGCGGGGGACAGGTACACTGAAGCTTTCTTT

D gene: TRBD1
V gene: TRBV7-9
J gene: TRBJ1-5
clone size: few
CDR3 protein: CAISGTGGNQPQHF
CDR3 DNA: TGTGCCATCTCCGGGACAGGGGGCAATCAGCCCCAGCATTTT

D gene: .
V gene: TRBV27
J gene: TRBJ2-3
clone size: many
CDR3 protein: CASSLEIQGDTQYF
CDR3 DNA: TGTGCCAGCAGTTTAGAGATTCAAGGGGATACGCAGTATTTT

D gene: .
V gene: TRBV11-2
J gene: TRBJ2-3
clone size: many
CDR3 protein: CASSFSAGTQYF
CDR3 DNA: TGTGCCAGCAGCTTCTCGGCGGGTACGCAGTATTTT

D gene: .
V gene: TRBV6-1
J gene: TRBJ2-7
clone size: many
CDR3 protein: CASQDSYEQYF
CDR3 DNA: TGTGCCAGCCAGGACTCCTACGAGCAGTACTTC

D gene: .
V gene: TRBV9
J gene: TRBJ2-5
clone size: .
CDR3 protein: CASSSYMDTQYF
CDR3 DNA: TGTGCCAGCAGCTCATACATGGACACCCAGTACTTC

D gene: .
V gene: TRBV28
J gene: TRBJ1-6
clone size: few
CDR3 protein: CASSSITLGWIGNSPLHF
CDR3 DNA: TGTGCCAGCAGTTCCATCACCTTAGGCTGGATCGGGAATTCACCCCTCCACTTT

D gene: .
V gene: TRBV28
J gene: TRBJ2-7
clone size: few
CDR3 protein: CASKQGSYEQYF
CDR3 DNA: TGTGCCAGCAAACAGGGTTCCTACGAGCAGTACTTC

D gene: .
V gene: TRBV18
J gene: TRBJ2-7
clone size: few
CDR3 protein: CASSPRRVGVQYF
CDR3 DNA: TGTGCCAGCTCACCAAGGAGGGTTGGGGTGCAGTACTTC

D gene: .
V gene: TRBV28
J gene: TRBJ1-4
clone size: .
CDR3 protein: CASSFPPSVEKLFF
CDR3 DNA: TGTGCCAGCAGTTTCCCCCCCAGTGTTGAAAAACTGTTTTTT